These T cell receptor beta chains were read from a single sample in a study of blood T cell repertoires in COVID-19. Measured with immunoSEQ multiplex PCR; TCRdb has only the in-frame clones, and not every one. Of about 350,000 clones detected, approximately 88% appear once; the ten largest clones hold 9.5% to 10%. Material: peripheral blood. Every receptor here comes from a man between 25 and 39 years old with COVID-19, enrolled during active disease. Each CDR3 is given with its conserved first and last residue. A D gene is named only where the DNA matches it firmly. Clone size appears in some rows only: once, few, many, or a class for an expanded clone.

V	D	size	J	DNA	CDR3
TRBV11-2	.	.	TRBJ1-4	TGTGCCAGCAGCTCGCGAGTTGAGGAAAAACTGTTTTTT	CASSSRVEEKLFF
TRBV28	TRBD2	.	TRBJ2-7	TGTGCCAGCAAAAAGATTCGACTAGCGGGAGTGTACGAGCAGTACTTC	CASKKIRLAGVYEQYF
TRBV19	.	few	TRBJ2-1	TGTGCCAGTAGTATTTCTTTGGTCACGGGGAATGAGCAGTTCTTC	CASSISLVTGNEQFF
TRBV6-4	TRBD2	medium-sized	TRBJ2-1	TGTGCCAGCAGTGACCTTGCGGGAGGGGGAGATGAGCAGTTCTTC	CASSDLAGGGDEQFF
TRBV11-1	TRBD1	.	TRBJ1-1	TGTGCCAGCAGCCCTCGGACAGGAAACACTGAAGCTTTCTTT	CASSPRTGNTEAFF
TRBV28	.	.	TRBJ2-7	TGTGCCAGCAGGACACCCAGGGGCTCCTACGAGCAGTACTTC	CASRTPRGSYEQYF
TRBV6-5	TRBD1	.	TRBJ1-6	TGTGCCAGCAACCCGATAGACAGGGACTATTCACCCCTCCACTTT	CASNPIDRDYSPLHF
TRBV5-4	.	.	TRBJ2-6	TGTGCCAGCAGCGCATCACAGGGAACCCGCCCTGGGGCCAACGTCCTGACTTTC	CASSASQGTRPGANVLTF
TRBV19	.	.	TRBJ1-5	TGTGCCAGTAGTGCACAGGGTAACCAGCCCCAGCATTTT	CASSAQGNQPQHF
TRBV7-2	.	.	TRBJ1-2	TGTGCCAGCAGCTTAAACGGAAACCAACGGGTCTATGGCTACACCTTC	CASSLNGNQRVYGYTF
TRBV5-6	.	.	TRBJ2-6	TGTGCCAGCAGCTTGGCGCGGGGTGTGGGGGCCAACGTCCTGACTTTC	CASSLARGVGANVLTF
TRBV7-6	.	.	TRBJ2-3	TGTGCCAGCAGCTTCTGGGCTAGCAATAAGGCAGATACGCAGTATTTT	CASSFWASNKADTQYF
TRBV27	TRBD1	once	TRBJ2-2	TGTGCCAGCAGTTCTCCGGGACAGGGTCACCCCGAGAACACCGGGGAGCTGTTTTTT	CASSSPGQGHPENTGELFF
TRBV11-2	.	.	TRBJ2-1	TGTGCCAGCAGCCCAGGGGCCGGGACCCACAATGAGCAGTTCTTC	CASSPGAGTHNEQFF
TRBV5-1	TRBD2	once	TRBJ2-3	TGCGCCAGCACCCCGCGGGGGGGCCTAGATACGCAGTATTTT	CASTPRGGLDTQYF
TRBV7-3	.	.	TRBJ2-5	TGTGCCAGCAGCTTAAGTGTGCAGGGAGAGACCCAGTACTTC	CASSLSVQGETQYF
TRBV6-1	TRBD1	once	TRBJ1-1	TGTGCCAGCAGTGAAAGAACAGGGGGCTGGACTGAAGCTTTCTTT	CASSERTGGWTEAFF
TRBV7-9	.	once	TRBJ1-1	TGTGCCAGCAGCTTACGGGGGAACACTGAAGCTTTCTTT	CASSLRGNTEAFF
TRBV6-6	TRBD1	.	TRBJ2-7	TGTGCCAGCAGTCCCCGAGGGACAGGGGGAACTCGGGAGCAGTACTTC	CASSPRGTGGTREQYF
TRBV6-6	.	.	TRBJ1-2	TGTGCCACCCCAAGGAAGGGGGTAGCTAACTATGGCTACACCTTC	CATPRKGVANYGYTF
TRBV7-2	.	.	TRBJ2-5	TGTGCCAGCAGCTTCACAACAGGGCCCCCGGAGACCCAGTACTTC	CASSFTTGPPETQYF
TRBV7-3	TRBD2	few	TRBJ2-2	TGTGCCAGCAGCTGGGGACTAGCGGGGGGCACCGGGGAGCTGTTTTTT	CASSWGLAGGTGELFF
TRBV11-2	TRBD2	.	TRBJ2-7	TGTGCCAGCAGCTTAGCGGGGGGTCCTTCCTACGAGCAGTACTTC	CASSLAGGPSYEQYF
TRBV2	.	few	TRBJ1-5	TGTGCCAGCAGTCGACACCAGGGGCTCAATCAGCCCCAGCATTTT	CASSRHQGLNQPQHF
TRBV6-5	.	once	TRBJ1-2	TGTGCCAGCGCAACGGCGGATGGCTACACCTTC	CASATADGYTF
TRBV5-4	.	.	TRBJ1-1	TGTGCCAGCTTCTCGGGGGGAACAGGAGAAGCTTTCTTT	CASFSGGTGEAFF
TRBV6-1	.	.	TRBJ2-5	TGTGCCAGCAGTGAAGCGCTGTCCGGGGTCCAAGAGACCCAGTACTTC	CASSEALSGVQETQYF
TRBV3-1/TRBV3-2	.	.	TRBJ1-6	TGTGCCAGCAGCCGACGACTCAAGATCATAGATAATTCACCCCTCCACTTT	CASSRRLKIIDNSPLHF
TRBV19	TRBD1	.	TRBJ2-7	TGTGCCAGTAGGAGACAGGGGGGTACCTACGAGCAGTACTTC	CASRRQGGTYEQYF
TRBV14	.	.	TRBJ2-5	TGTGCCAGCAGCCTCCTAGGGGTCCAAGAGACCCAGTACTTC	CASSLLGVQETQYF
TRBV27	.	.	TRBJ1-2	TGTGCCAGCAAGACCGGAGGGAGTGTATCTGGCTACACCTTC	CASKTGGSVSGYTF
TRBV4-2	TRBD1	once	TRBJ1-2	TGTGCCAGCAGCCGAGCCCTGGGACAGGGAAAATATGGCTACACCTTC	CASSRALGQGKYGYTF
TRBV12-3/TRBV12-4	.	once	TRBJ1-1	TGTGCCAGCAGTTTCGGCAGGGAAGCTTTCTTT	CASSFGREAFF
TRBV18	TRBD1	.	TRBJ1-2	TGTGCCAGCTCACCATACGAGGGACAGGGTAACTATGGCTACACCTTC	CASSPYEGQGNYGYTF
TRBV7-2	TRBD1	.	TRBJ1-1	TGTGCCAGCAGCTTGTACAGGGGGCGAAGGGACACTGAAGCTTTCTTT	CASSLYRGRRDTEAFF
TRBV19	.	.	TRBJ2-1	TGTGCCAGTAGTACCTCAGGAGGGCAGTTCTTC	CASSTSGGQFF
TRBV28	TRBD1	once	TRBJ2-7	TGTGCCAGCAGCCAGGGGGCAGGGCCGGGGTACGAGCAGTACTTC	CASSQGAGPGYEQYF
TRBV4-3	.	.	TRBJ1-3	TGCGCCAGCAGCCAAGACTTAGGGGGGAGGGCTGGAAACACCATATATTTT	CASSQDLGGRAGNTIYF
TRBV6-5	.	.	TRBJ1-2	TGTGCCAGCAGTTACTACGGGGGATCCAACTATGGCTACACCTTC	CASSYYGGSNYGYTF
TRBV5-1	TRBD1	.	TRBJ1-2	TGCGCCAGCAGCTTGTTGGGACAGGGGCGATGGGGCGTCTATGGCTACACCTTC	CASSLLGQGRWGVYGYTF
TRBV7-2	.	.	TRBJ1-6	TGTGCCAGCAGCTTAGACCCTCCAGGGGATTATAATTCACCCCTCCACTTT	CASSLDPPGDYNSPLHF
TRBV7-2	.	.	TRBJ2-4	TGTGCCAGCAGCCGGAGTGCCAGGGTATTAGCCAAAAACATTCAGTACTTC	CASSRSARVLAKNIQYF
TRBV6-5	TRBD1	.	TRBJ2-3	TGTGCCAGCAGTTACGGACAGGCCTCAGATACGCAGTATTTT	CASSYGQASDTQYF
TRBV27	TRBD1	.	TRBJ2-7	TGTGCCAGCAGTTTCCGGGACAGGGTATCCGAGCAGTACTTC	CASSFRDRVSEQYF
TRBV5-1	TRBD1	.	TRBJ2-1	TGCGCCAGCAGCGAATCGGACAGGAGATACAATGAGCAGTTCTTC	CASSESDRRYNEQFF
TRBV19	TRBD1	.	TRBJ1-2	TGTGCCAGTAGTATTAAGGGAAGCCAGGGGGCTAACTATGGCTACACCTTC	CASSIKGSQGANYGYTF